A single sample gave rise to the 25 T cell receptor beta chains below, sequenced in a study of early T cells in non-severe SARS-CoV-2 infection. MiXCR, run by TCRdb on the 5' RACE reads, gives a single entry per CDR3 protein. The table shows nearly 70,000 distinct CDR3 sequences, with roughly 4.6% occurring only once. The sequences come from whole blood, collected at baseline. These receptors came from an adult who was a healthcare worker with PCR-confirmed SARS-CoV-2 infection or an uninfected control (not recorded which). The donor label of this sample is uncertain.

This clonotype was found many times. The genes are TRBV19 and TRBJ2-6; no firm D call. CDR3 length equals 20 residues. CDR1 is LNHDA, CDR2 SQIVND, per germline (reference sequence). The V and J ends lost 6 bases and 2 bases respectively, with 26 bases between them. CDR3 region: CASRAAAGWGLGAGANVLTF. The CDR3 region has the DNA TGTGCCAGTAGAGCCGCAGCCGGGTGGGGATTGGGCGCTGGGGCCAACGTCCTGACTTTC.

The chain links TRBV7-3 to TRBJ1-2; TRBD1 matches 8 bases. Trimming took 5 bases from V and 4 from J; bases not matched to a gene: 9. The CDR3 is made up of 15 amino acids. In germline, CDR1 is SGHTA, CDR2 FQGTGA. CDR3 sequence (DNA): TGTGCCAGCAGCCCAGGGGGCGCCCCTTCCTATGGCTACACCTTC. Amino acids: CASSPGGAPSYGYTF.

This clonotype appeared a single time. J is TRBJ2-7 and V is TRBV29-1; 8 bases fit TRBD1. Germline lookup yields CDR1 SQVTM and CDR2 ANQGSEA. V was clipped by 6 bases and J by 6 bases; unmatched bases: 16. This CDR3 is built from 15 residues. This CDR3 reads CSVPGGRGRVSEQYF. CDR3 nucleotides: TGCAGCGTACCCGGAGGCAGGGGGCGCGTCAGCGAGCAGTACTTC.

The table lists this clonotype with many counts. CDR3 region: CASSLVGGSNYGYTF. Written as DNA, the CDR3 is TGTGCCAGCAGCTTAGTTGGGGGCTCTAACTATGGCTACACCTTC. This chain joins TRBV7-6 and TRBJ1-2; tentatively, D is TRBD1 (6 bases). Trimming shortened V by 1 base and J by 0 bases, and 9 bases separated the two germline ends. The V gene's germline CDR1 is SGHVS and CDR2 FNYEAQ. The CDR3 is 15 amino acids.

In its sample, this clonotype was seen many times. V is TRBV27 and J is TRBJ2-3; 11 bases are shared with TRBD2. Trimming cost V 6 bases and J 1 base; bases outside gene matches: 6. The CDR3 consists of 16 residues. Germline V gives CDR1 MNHEY, CDR2 SMNVEV (reference sequence). As DNA, the CDR3 is TGTGCCAGCAGGCCCACGACTAGCGGGGGCACAGATACGCAGTATTTT. This gives the protein CASRPTTSGGTDTQYF.

This clonotype was recorded many times. This sequence joins TRBV6-1 and TRBJ2-3; tentative D call: TRBD2 (6 bases). The germline V and J ends were trimmed by 7 bases and 8 bases, with 22 bases remaining between them. The germline V gene has CDR1 MNHNS and CDR2 SASEGT. This CDR3 spans 15 amino acids. CDR3 coding DNA: TGTGCCAGCACCGAAGGAGGGCTTTCCATCGGTACGCAGTATTTT. Protein: CASTEGGLSIGTQYF.

At least ten counts were recorded for this clonotype. V is TRBV7-2 and J is TRBJ2-5; a possible D gene is TRBD2 (6 bases). Trimming removed 5 bases at V and 5 bases at J, with 15 bases between. This CDR3 comprises 14 residues. The germline CDR1 and CDR2 sequences are SGHTA and FQGNSA. CDR3 amino acids: CASSPQGGSETQYF. CDR3 in DNA: TGTGCCAGCAGCCCCCAGGGAGGTTCGGAGACCCAGTACTTC.

This clonotype appeared many times. The V and J genes are TRBV29-1 and TRBJ1-1, with TRBD1 matching 9 bases. Germline trimming cut 3 bases from V and 1 base from J; bases unmatched to any gene: 3. The germline CDR1 and CDR2 sequences are SQVTM and ANQGSEA. The CDR3 totals 14 residues. The CDR3 loop is CSVDAGQGNTEAFF. CDR3 bases: TGCAGCGTTGATGCGGGACAGGGGAACACTGAAGCTTTCTTT.

The rearrangement uses TRBV9 and TRBJ2-7; D possibly corresponds to TRBD1 (6 bases). V shed 4 bases and J shed 2 bases, with 13 bases lying between them. The CDR3 is 14 amino acids. Germline CDR1 SGDLS, CDR2 YYNGEE. CDR3 loop: CASSSHGQTYEQYF. CDR3 sequence (DNA): TGTGCCAGCAGCTCCCATGGACAGACCTACGAGCAGTACTTC.

This clonotype has a count of ten or more. The chain employs TRBV10-3 and TRBJ2-3, with TRBD1 as a possible D gene (6 bases). The CDR3 is 16 amino acids. Looked up from germline, CDR1 is ENHRY and CDR2 is SYGVKD. The ends were cut back, 0 bases at V and 0 bases at J, with 10 bases in the middle. The CDR3 loop reads CAISESGDTSTDTQYF. The CDR3 DNA sequence: TGTGCCATCAGTGAGTCAGGGGACACTAGCACAGATACGCAGTATTTT.

Only a few counts were recorded for this clonotype. The CDR3 nucleotides are TGTGCCAGTAGTCTGAAGACCGTAGCCAAAAACATTCAGTACTTC. Translating gives CASSLKTVAKNIQYF. The chain has TRBV19 and TRBJ2-4; the D is unclear. Trimming removed 5 bases at V and 0 bases at J, with 11 bases between. There are 15 residues in the CDR3. Looked up from germline, CDR1 is LNHDA and CDR2 is SQIVND (reference sequence).

The rearrangement joins TRBV9 to TRBJ1-2; D is undetermined. Between the trimmed V and J ends, which lost 1 base and 2 bases, there was a span of 3 bases. This CDR3 is 12 amino acids long. CDR1 is SGDLS and CDR2 is YYNGEE in the germline V gene. The CDR3 region has the DNA TGTGCCAGCAGCGTACGCAACTATGGCTACACCTTC. Translated, it gives CASSVRNYGYTF.

This clonotype showed up just a few times. The chain uses TRBV11-3 and TRBJ1-1; possible D gene TRBD1, 6 bases. Trimming shortened V by 0 bases and J by 13 bases, and 12 bases separated the two germline ends. Germline CDR1 is SGHNT and CDR2 is YENEEA. This CDR3 comprises 12 residues. The CDR3 here is CASSLDHHRVFF. CDR3 sequence (DNA): TGTGCCAGCAGCTTAGACCACCACAGGGTTTTCTTT.

This clonotype appeared a few times. This chain links TRBV29-1 with TRBJ1-1, with D possibly being TRBD1 (6 bases). The V gene lost 4 bases and the J gene lost 3 bases, with 12 bases spanning the gap. Germline lookup yields CDR1 SQVTM and CDR2 ANQGSEA. The CDR3 runs to 13 residues. CDR3 sequence reads: CSVVAGGYTEAFF. CDR3 DNA: TGCAGCGTTGTGGCGGGGGGCTACACTGAAGCTTTCTTT.

This clonotype was counted between two and nine times. The chain carries TRBV6-6 and TRBJ2-5; weak D call: TRBD1 (8 bases). The germline V gene has CDR1 MNHNY and CDR2 SVGAGI (reference sequence). This CDR3 has 17 amino acids. The V gene lost 0 bases and the J gene lost 2 bases, with 16 bases spanning the gap. CDR3 residues: CASSYSRTGRGQETQYF. CDR3 sequence (DNA): TGTGCCAGCAGTTACTCGAGGACAGGGAGGGGTCAAGAGACCCAGTACTTC.

Details on this clonotype: Given a much more abundant clone one base away, this may be a read error. The chain employs TRBV6-5 and TRBJ1-1, with TRBD1 identical over 7 bases. This CDR3 has 15 amino acids. Germline V CDR1 and CDR2: MNHEY, SVGAGI. V trimming: 6 bases; J trimming: 4 bases; junction bases outside the gene matches: 11. CDR3 region: CASSPPVDRVTEAFF. As DNA, the CDR3 is TGTGCCAGCAGCCCCCCCGTCGACAGGGTCACTGAAGCTTTCTTT.

This clonotype was seen many times. This chain connects TRBV6-5 to TRBJ2-7; tentatively, D is TRBD2 (5 bases). This CDR3 spans 12 amino acids. V was trimmed by 4 bases and J by 2 bases, leaving 6 bases between them. Germline V gene sequence: CDR1 MNHEY, CDR2 SVGAGI. The CDR3 sequence: CASSSRAYEQYF. The CDR3 nucleotides read TGTGCCAGCAGTTCGCGGGCCTACGAGCAGTACTTC.

This chain links TRBV4-1 with TRBJ2-7, with TRBD1 identical over 7 bases. The CDR3 extends over 15 amino acids. Per germline, CDR1 MGHRA and CDR2 YSYEKL. Trimming at V came to 4 bases and at J to 0 bases, leaving 6 bases not matched to a gene. The CDR3 here is CASSLDRSLSYEQYF. For the CDR3, the DNA is TGCGCCAGCAGCCTGGACAGGTCTCTCTCCTACGAGCAGTACTTC.

J is TRBJ2-1 and V is TRBV11-1; 7 bases line up with TRBD2. In germline, CDR1 is SGHAT, CDR2 FQDESV (reference sequence). V shed 6 bases, J shed 2 bases, and the junction held 7 bases outside the gene matches. This CDR3 contains 15 residues. CDR3 sequence reads: CASRMGLAAYNEQFF. CDR3 sequence (DNA): TGTGCCAGCAGGATGGGCCTAGCGGCCTACAATGAGCAGTTCTTC.

This clonotype was recorded many times. This chain connects TRBV4-2 to TRBJ2-2; TRBD2 matches 7 bases. Germline CDR1 and CDR2: LGHNA and YNFKEQ. Unmatched junction bases numbered 12, after V lost 5 bases and J lost 3 bases. CDR3 length equals 17 residues. DNA of the CDR3: TGTGCCAGCAGCGCACGAACGGGGGGTTCGGACACCGGGGAGCTGTTTTTT. Protein: CASSARTGGSDTGELFF.

This clonotype has at least ten counts. V and J are TRBV7-6 and TRBJ1-1; D call uncertain. Germline V CDR1 and CDR2: SGHVS, FNYEAQ. Trimming removed 5 bases at V and 0 bases at J, with 7 bases between. This CDR3 contains 13 residues. The CDR3 coding sequence is TGTGCCAGCAGCCACAGATTGAACACTGAAGCTTTCTTT. Translating gives CASSHRLNTEAFF.

J is TRBJ2-1 and V is TRBV11-2, with 9 bases fitting TRBD1. CDR1 and CDR2 from the germline V gene are SGHAT and FQNNGV. CDR3 length: 15 residues. V dropped 5 bases and J dropped 3; count of bases not matched to a gene: 5. CDR3 sequence (DNA): TGTGCCAGCAGCAAACAGGGGGCGGTCTACAATGAGCAGTTCTTC. Protein: CASSKQGAVYNEQFF.

The chain employs TRBV9 and TRBJ1-1; no clear D gene. Between the trimmed V and J ends, which lost 4 bases and 0 bases, there was a span of 10 bases. The CDR3 consists of 14 residues. The germline CDR1 and CDR2 sequences are SGDLS and YYNGEE. As DNA, the CDR3 is TGTGCCAGCAGCACACAGCAGCTGAACACTGAAGCTTTCTTT. This translates into CASSTQQLNTEAFF.

In the case of this clonotype: Sequence at one end of the junction differs from germline and may be a read error. The CDR3 DNA reads as TGTGCCAGCAGCCCCTTTGGAGGCGAGCAGTGCTTC. The encoded protein is CASSPFGGEQCF. The gene calls are TRBV5-8 and TRBJ2-7; TRBD2 is a possible D gene (5 bases). The CDR3 runs to 12 residues. Germline loops: CDR1 SGHTS, CDR2 YDEGEE.

The chain combines TRBV15 with TRBJ2-2; weak D call: TRBD2 (5 bases). Germline V gene lookup returns CDR1 LNHNV and CDR2 YYDKDF (reference sequence). V dropped 2 bases and J dropped 4 bases, with 8 bases sitting between them. The CDR3 loop spans 14 amino acids. The CDR3 is CATSRLGSTGELFF. The CDR3 nucleotides read TGTGCCACCAGCAGACTAGGGAGCACCGGGGAGCTGTTTTTT. The full variable domain, rest sourced from reference TRBV15 and TRBJ2-2, is DAMVIQNPRYQVTQFGKPVTLSCSQTLNHNVMYWYQQKSSQAPKLLFHYYDKDFNNEADTPDNFQSRRPNTSFCFLDIRSPGLGDTAMYLCATSRLGSTGELFFGEGSRLTVL.